The sequence of this T cell receptor beta chain was determined in a study of T cell repertoires in ileal Crohn's disease. Notes on this clone: Its specificity is unknown.

Some clones are missing from TCRdb's copy, which holds only in-frame ones; the method was immunoSEQ multiplex PCR. In the table there are about 62,000 clones, 85% to 90% of which are singletons. This CDR3 region has 14 residues. With 3 bases clipped from V and 5 bases from J, the junction kept 4 bases outside the gene matches. Per the germline V gene, CDR1 is WSHSY and CDR2 is SAAADI. Study-level results: Within the first postoperative year, endoscopy came at median approximately 6.7 months. Every patient over 26.8% clonality showed endoscopic recurrence. Clonal expansions were more frequent in active smokers than non-smokers at surgery.

Time point: neoterminal ileum biopsy at postoperative endoscopy, about 6 months after surgery. Adults with ileal or ileocolonic Crohn's disease and an indication for resection were eligible. The clonotype originates from an adult with Crohn's disease. This chain links TRBV10-2 with TRBJ1-2, with 9 bases that match TRBD1. The material sequenced was ileal tissue. This CDR3 reads CASSEGDRVYGYTF. The DNA of the CDR3 is TGCGCCAGCAGTGAAGGGGACAGGGTTTATGGCTACACCTTC.